This T cell receptor beta chain was profiled in a study of a mutant IDH1 vaccine in newly diagnosed glioma. Study as a whole: Treated patients comprised about 60% males and approximately 38% females, mean age roughly 43 years.

About this clone itself: Its antigen is undetermined.

Assay: immunoSEQ multiplex PCR; the TCRdb copy retains only in-frame clones and omits some. The repertoire includes some 47,000 clones, around 86% of them detected once, and about 4.5% sits in the top ten. The CDR3 has 13 amino acids. Trimming pared 5 bases from V and 7 bases from J, leaving 14 bases between. Germline assignment: CDR1 SGHVS and CDR2 FQNEAQ. This sample's time point: week 35, safety follow-up. Vaccine doses each comprised 300 ug of mutant IDH1 20-mer peptide, with topical imiquimod. Here the sequenced sample was PBMCs, taken from a glioma patient whose treatment included an IDH1 peptide vaccine. V usage is TRBV7-8 and J usage is TRBJ1-1; D is unresolved. This TCR was recovered from a middle-aged woman with glioma. Some clones in this sample may be carry-over from other donors' samples. As DNA, the CDR3 is TGTGCCAGCAGCCCCGACTTCAGTTTTGAAGCTTTCTTT. Residues: CASSPDFSFEAFF.